This TCR beta chain originates from a study of naive and memory T cell subsets. An equimolar mix of two oligonucleotides served as the beta constant-region primer for TRBC1 and TRBC2. Each CDR3 protein gets one entry after TCRdb re-called the UMI-ligation and nested PCR reads with MiXCR. This table has around 160,000 distinct CDR3 sequences, about a sixth appearing once. Findings of the study overall: TCR counts from RNA may reflect activation-linked expression changes.

Germline V gene data show CDR1 as DFQATT and CDR2 as SNEGSKA (reference sequence). This CDR3 is built from 14 residues. With 1 base removed from V and 3 bases from J, the gap between germline ends came to 11 bases. The sample holds many counts of this clonotype. Its antigen is not known. The sample comprised naive CD4+ T cells from blood. The TCR was taken from a human donor in good health. The chain recombines TRBV20-1 with TRBJ2-3; D unclear. The CDR3 sequence: CSARVTHGTDTQYF. The CDR3 region has the DNA TGCAGTGCTAGAGTGACTCACGGGACAGATACGCAGTATTTT.